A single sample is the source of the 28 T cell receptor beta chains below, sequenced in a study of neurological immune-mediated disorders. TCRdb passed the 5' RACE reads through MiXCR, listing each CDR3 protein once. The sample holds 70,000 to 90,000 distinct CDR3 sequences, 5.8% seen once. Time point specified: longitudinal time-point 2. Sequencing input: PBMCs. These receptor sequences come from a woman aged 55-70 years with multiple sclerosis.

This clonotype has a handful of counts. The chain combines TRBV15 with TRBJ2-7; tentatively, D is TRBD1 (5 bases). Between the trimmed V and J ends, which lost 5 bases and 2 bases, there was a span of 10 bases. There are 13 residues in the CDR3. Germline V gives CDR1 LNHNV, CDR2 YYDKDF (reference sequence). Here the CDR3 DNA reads TGTGCCACCAGCCTCCCGGACACCTACGAGCAGTACTTC. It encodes CATSLPDTYEQYF.

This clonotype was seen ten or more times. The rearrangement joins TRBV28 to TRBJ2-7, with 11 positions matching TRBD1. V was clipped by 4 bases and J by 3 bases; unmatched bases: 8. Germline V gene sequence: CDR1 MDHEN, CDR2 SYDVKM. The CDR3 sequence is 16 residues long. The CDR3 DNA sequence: TGTGCCAGCAGTTACTCCCGGGGACAGGGGGTCTACGAGCAGTACTTC. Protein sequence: CASSYSRGQGVYEQYF.

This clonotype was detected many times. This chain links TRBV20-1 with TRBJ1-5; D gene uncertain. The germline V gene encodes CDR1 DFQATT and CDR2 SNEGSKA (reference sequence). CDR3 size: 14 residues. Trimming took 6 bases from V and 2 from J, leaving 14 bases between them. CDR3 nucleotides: TGCAGTGCGCGGCCCGGGAGGGGCAATCAGCCCCAGCATTTT. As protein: CSARPGRGNQPQHF.

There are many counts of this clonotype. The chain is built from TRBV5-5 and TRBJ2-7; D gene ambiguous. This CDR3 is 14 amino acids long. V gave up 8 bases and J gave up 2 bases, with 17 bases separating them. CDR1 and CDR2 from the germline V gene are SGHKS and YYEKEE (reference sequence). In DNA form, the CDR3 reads TGTGCCAGTACCTTAGCTGCAGGAACCTACGAGCAGTACTTC. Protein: CASTLAAGTYEQYF.

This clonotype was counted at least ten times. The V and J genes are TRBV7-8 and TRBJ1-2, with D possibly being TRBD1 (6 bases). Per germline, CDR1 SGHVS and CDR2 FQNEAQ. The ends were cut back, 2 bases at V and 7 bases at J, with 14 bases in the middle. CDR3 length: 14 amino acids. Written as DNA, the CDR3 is TGTGCCAGCAGCTTATTGGGGGGCGACTCTGGCTACACCTTC. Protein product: CASSLLGGDSGYTF.

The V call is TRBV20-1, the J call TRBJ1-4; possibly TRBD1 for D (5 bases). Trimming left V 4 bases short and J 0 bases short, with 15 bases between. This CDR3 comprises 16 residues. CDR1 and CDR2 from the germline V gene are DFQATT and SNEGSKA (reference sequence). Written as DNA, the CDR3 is TGCAGTGCTACCTGGGACTGGAGGGCAACTAATGAAAAACTGTTTTTT. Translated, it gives CSATWDWRATNEKLFF.

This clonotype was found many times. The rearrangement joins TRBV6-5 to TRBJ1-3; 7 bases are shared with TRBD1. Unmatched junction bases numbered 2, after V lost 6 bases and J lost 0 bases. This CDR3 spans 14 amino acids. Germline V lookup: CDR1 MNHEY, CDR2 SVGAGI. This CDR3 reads CASRPGGSGNTIYF. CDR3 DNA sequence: TGTGCCAGCAGACCAGGGGGCTCTGGAAACACCATATATTTT.

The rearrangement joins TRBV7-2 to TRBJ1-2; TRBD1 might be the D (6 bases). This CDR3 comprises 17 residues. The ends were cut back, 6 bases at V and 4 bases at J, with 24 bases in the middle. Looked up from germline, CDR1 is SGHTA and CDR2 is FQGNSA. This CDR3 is CASRSPDRFPSIYGYTF. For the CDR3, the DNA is TGTGCCAGCAGATCTCCTGACAGGTTTCCATCTATCTATGGCTACACCTTC.

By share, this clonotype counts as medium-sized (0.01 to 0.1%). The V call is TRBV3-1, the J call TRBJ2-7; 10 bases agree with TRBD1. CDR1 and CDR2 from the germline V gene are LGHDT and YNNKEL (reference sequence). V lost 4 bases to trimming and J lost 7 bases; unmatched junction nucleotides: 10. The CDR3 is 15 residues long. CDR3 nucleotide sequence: TGTGCCAGCAGCCTCAGACAGGGGGCGAGGTTGGAGCAGTACTTC. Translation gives CASSLRQGARLEQYF.

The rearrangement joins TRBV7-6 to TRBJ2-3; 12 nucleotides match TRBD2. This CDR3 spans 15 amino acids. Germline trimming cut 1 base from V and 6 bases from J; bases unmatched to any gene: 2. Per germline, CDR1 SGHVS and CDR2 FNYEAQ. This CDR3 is CASSLGTSGVDTQYF. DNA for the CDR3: TGTGCCAGCAGCTTAGGGACTAGCGGGGTGGATACGCAGTATTTT.

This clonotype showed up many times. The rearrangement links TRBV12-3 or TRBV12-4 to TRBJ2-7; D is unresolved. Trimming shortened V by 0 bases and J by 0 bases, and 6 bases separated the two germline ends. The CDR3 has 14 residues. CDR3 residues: CASSLAISSYEQYF. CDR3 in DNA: TGTGCCAGCAGTTTAGCGATCAGCTCCTACGAGCAGTACTTC.

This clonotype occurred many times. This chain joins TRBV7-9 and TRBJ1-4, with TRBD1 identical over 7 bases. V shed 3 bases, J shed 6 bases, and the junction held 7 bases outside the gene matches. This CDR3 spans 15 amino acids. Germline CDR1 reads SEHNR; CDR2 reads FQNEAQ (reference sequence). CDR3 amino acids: CASSFNRGLDEKLFF. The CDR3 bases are TGTGCCAGCAGCTTCAACAGGGGTTTGGATGAAAAACTGTTTTTT. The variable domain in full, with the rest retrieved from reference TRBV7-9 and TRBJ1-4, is DTGVSQNPRHKITKRGQNVTFRCDPISEHNRLYWYRQTLGQGPEFLTYFQNEAQLEKSRLLSDRFSAERPKGSFSTLEIQRTEQGDSAMYLCASSFNRGLDEKLFFGSGTQLSVL.

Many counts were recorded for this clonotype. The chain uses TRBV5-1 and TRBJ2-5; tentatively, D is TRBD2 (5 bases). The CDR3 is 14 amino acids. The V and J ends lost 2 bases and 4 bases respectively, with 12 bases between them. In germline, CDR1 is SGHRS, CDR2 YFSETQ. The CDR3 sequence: CASSFSDRGETQYF. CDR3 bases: TGCGCCAGCAGCTTTTCGGACCGGGGAGAGACCCAGTACTTC.

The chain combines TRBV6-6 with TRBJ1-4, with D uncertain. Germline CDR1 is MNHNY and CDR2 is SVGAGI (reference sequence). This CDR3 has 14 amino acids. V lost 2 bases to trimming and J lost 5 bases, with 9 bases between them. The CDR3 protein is CASSYEGGNEKLFF. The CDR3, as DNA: TGTGCCAGCAGTTACGAGGGAGGCAATGAAAAACTGTTTTTT.

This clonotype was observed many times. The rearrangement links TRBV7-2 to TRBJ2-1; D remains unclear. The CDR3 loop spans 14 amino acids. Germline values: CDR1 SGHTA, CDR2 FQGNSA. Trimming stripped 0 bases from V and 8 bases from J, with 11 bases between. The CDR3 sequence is CASSLAGLAHEQFF. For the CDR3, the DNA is TGTGCCAGCAGCTTAGCGGGGTTAGCCCATGAGCAGTTCTTC.

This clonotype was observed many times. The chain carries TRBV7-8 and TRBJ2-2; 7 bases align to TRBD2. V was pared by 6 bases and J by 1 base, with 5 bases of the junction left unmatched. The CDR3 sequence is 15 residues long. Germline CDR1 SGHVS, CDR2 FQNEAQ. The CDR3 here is CASSLTGGNTGELFF. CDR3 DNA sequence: TGTGCCAGCAGTTTGACGGGGGGGAACACCGGGGAGCTGTTTTTT.

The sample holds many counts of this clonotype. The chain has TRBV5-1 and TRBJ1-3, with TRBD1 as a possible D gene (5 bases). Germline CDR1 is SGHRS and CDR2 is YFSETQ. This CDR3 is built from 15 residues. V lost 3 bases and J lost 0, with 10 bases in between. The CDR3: CASSSGTYSGNTIYF. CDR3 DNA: TGCGCCAGCAGCTCCGGGACCTACTCTGGAAACACCATATATTTT.

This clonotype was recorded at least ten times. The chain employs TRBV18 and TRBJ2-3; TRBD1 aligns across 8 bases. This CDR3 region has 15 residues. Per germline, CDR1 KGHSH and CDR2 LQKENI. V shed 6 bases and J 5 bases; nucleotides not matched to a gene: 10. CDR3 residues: CASSLGQGNRDTQYF. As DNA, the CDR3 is TGTGCCAGCTCCCTTGGACAGGGTAACAGAGATACGCAGTATTTT.

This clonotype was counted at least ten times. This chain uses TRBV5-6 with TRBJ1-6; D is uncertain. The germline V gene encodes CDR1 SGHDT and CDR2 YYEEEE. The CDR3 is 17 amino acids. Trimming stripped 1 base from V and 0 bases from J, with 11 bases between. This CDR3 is CASSLYEGSSYNSPLHF. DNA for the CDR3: TGTGCCAGCAGCTTGTATGAGGGAAGCTCCTATAATTCACCCCTCCACTTT.

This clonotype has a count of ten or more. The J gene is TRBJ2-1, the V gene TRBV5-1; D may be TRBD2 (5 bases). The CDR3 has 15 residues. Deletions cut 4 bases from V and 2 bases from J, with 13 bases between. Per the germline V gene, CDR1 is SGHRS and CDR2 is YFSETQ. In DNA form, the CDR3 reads TGCGCCAGCAGCAACCCTGGCGGGCCCTACAATGAGCAGTTCTTC. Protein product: CASSNPGGPYNEQFF. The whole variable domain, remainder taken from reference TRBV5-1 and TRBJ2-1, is KAGVTQTPRYLIKTRGQQVTLSCSPISGHRSVSWYQQTPGQGLQFLFEYFSETQRNKGNFPGRFSGRQFSNSRSEMNVSTLELGDSALYLCASSNPGGPYNEQFFGPGTRLTVL.

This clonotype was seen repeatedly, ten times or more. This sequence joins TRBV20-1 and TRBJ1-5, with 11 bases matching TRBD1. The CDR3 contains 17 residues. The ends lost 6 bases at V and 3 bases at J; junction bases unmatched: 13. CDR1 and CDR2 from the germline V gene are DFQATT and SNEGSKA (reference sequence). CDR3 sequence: CSASLPGQGGFNQPQHF. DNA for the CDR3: TGCAGTGCAAGCCTTCCGGGACAGGGGGGGTTCAATCAGCCCCAGCATTTT.

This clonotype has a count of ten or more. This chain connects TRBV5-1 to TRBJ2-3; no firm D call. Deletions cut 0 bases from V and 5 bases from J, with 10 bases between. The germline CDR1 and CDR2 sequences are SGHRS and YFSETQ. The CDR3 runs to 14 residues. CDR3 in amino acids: CASSLAAAIDTQYF. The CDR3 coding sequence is TGCGCCAGCAGCTTGGCCGCAGCGATAGATACGCAGTATTTT.

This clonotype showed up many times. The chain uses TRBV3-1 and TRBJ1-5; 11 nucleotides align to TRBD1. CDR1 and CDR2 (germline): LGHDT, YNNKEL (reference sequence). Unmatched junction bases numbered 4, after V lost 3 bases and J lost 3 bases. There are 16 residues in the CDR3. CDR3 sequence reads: CASSQGTGGNNQPQHF. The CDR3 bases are TGTGCCAGCAGCCAGGGGACAGGGGGTAACAATCAGCCCCAGCATTTT.

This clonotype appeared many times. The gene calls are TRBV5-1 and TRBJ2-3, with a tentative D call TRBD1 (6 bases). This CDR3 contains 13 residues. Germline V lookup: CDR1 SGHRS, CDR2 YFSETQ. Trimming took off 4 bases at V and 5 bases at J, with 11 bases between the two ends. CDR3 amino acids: CASSRDTLDTQYF. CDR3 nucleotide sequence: TGCGCCAGCAGCCGGGACACGCTAGATACGCAGTATTTT.

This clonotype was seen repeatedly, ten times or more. The CDR3 here is CSAREVNSGANVLTF. The CDR3 DNA reads TGCAGTGCTAGAGAAGTCAACTCTGGGGCCAACGTCCTGACTTTC. The chain employs TRBV20-1 and TRBJ2-6; no firm D call. Germline V gene sequence: CDR1 DFQATT, CDR2 SNEGSKA (reference sequence). V was trimmed by 0 bases and J by 0 bases, leaving 6 bases between them. The CDR3 is made up of 15 amino acids.

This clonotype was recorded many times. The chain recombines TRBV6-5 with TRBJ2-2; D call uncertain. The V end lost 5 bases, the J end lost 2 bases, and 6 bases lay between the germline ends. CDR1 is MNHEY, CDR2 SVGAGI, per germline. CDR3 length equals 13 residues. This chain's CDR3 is CASSDPNTGELFF. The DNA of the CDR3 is TGTGCCAGCAGTGACCCTAACACCGGGGAGCTGTTTTTT.

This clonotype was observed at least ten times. CDR3 in amino acids: CSARPSTAYNEQFF. CDR3 coding DNA: TGCAGTGCCCGACCTTCGACAGCCTACAATGAGCAGTTCTTC. This chain links TRBV20-1 with TRBJ2-1; maybe TRBD1 (5 bases). The CDR3 is 14 amino acids. Trimming took 6 bases from V and 2 from J, leaving 14 bases between them. Germline loops: CDR1 DFQATT, CDR2 SNEGSKA (reference sequence).

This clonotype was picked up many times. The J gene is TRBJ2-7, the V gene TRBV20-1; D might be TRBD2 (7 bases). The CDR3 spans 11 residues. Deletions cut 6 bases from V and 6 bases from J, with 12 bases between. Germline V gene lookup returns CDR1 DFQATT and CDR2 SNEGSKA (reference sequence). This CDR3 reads CSAGGGGEQYF. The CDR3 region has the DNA TGCAGTGCAGGCGGGGGCGGCGAGCAGTACTTC.